Given below is one TCR beta chain in context. The antigen remains undetermined. The donors were in the roughly 130-subject validation cohort, distinct from the roughly 700-subject first cohort. The method was immunoSEQ multiplex PCR; TCRdb's version includes in-frame clones alone and lacks a portion of them. The sample records 65,000 to 80,000 clones, nearly 95% being singletons. This sample is part of a study of cytomegalovirus exposure and HLA in healthy donors. J was trimmed by 2 bases and V by 6 bases; bases with no gene match: 4. CDR1 and CDR2 from the germline V gene are MNHNS and SASEGT. The CDR3 spans 15 residues. Study conclusions and caveats: Using the classifier, cytomegalovirus status was reportedly diagnosed with high specificity and sensitivity. Listed as cytomegalovirus-associated were over 150 TCR beta chains.

The V gene is TRBV6-1, the J gene TRBJ2-5, with 12 bases fitting TRBD2. The sample was PBMCs. This clonotype was obtained from a woman aged 18-30 years in good health and CMV-seronegative. CDR3 DNA: TGTGCCAGCAGGTTACTAGCGGGAGGACAAGAGACCCAGTACTTC. This sequence encodes CASRLLAGGQETQYF.